Described below is a single TCR beta chain sequence and its context. Its antigen is still unknown. Gene and germline names: mouse. The read terminates 1 residue ahead of where the CDR3 ends, so the germline J gene completes it. The sample belongs to a study of tissue T cells after allogeneic stem cell transplantation. The protocol was immunoSEQ multiplex PCR, while the TCRdb copy is restricted to in-frame clones and leaves out a portion. The sample has some 22,000 clones, 69% seen once. Per the germline V gene, CDR1 is NNHNN and CDR2 is SYGAGS (reference sequence). With 3 bases removed from V and 2 bases from J, the gap between germline ends came to 6 bases. The CDR3 is 14 residues long. Study outcomes and limitations: Anatomically similar tissues had similar TCR repertoires within each patient. Alloreactivity or antigen specificity of tissue TCRs was not determined; some clones might be host cells. Few T cell clones were shared across patients, but motif clusters showed tissue-specific shared signatures. In patients and mice, blood and spleen missed much of tissue repertoire.

This sequence originates from a female BALB/c mouse in good health. Mouse MHC haplotype: H2-d. Sequencing was performed on blood. The V gene is TRBV13-2, the J gene TRBJ1-6; D remains unclear. TRBJ1-6 is an ORF, with its function uncertain. The DNA read from the CDR3 is TGTGCCAGCGGTGTTGGGGCCTATAATTCGCCCCTCTAC. Its protein product is CASGVGAYNSPLY. The CDR3 in full is CASGVGAYNSPLYF.